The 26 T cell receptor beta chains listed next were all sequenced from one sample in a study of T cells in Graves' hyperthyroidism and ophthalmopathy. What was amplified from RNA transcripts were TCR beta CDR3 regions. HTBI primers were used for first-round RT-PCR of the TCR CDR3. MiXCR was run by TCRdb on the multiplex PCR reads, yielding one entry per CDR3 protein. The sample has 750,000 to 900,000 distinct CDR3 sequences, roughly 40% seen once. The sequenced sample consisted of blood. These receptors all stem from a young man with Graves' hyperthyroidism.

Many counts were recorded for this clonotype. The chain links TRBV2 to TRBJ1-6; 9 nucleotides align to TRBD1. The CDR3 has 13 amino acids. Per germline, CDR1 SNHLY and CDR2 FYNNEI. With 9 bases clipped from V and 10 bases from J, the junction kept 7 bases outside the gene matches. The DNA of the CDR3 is TGTGCCAGTAACAGGGGGCAAGAATCACCCCTCCACTTT. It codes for CASNRGQESPLHF.

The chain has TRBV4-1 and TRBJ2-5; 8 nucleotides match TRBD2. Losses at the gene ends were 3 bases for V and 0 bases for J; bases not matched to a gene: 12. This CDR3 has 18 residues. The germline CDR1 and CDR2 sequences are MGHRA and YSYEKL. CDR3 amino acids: CASSHGGHSGGYQETQYF. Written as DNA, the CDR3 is TGCGCCAGCAGCCACGGAGGGCACAGCGGGGGTTACCAAGAGACCCAGTACTTC.

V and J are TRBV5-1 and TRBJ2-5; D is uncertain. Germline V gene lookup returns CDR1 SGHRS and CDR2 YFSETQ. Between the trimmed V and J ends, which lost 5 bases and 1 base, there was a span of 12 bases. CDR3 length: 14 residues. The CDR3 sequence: CASRGHPGQETQYF. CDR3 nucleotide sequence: TGCGCCAGCAGGGGTCACCCGGGCCAAGAGACCCAGTACTTC.

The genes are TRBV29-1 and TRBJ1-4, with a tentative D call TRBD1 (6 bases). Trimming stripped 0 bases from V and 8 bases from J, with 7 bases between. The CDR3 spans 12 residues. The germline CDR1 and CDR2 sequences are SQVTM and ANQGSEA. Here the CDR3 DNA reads TGCAGCGTTGAAGAGGGGGCAGAAAAACTGTTTTTT. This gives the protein CSVEEGAEKLFF. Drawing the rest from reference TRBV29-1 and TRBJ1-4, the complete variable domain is SAVISQKPSRDICQRGTSLTIQCQVDSQVTMMFWYRQQPGQSLTLIATANQGSEATYESGFVIDKFPISRPNLTFSTLTVSNMSPEDSSIYLCSVEEGAEKLFFGSGTQLSVL.

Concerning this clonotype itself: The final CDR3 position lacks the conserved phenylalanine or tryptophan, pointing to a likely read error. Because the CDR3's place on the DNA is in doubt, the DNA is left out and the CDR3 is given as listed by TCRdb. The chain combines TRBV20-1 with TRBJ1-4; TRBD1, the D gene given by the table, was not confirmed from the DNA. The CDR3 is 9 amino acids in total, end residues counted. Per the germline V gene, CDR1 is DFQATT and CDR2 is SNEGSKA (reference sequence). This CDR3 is CSAFSTGDD.

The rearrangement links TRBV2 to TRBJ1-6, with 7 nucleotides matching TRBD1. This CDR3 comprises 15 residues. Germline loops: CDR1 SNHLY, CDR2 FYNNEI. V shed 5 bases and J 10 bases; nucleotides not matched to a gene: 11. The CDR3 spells CASSPTPTGPSPLHF. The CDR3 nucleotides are TGTGCCAGCAGTCCCACGCCGACAGGGCCCTCACCCCTCCACTTT.

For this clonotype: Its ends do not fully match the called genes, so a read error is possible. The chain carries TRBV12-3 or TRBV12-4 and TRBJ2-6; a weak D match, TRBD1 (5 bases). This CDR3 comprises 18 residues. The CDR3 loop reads CASSQSGQGPSGANVLTF. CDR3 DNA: TGCGCCAGCAGCCAATCTGGGCAGGGCCCCTCTGGGGCCAACGTCCTGACTTTC.

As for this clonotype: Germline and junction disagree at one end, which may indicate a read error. Here the CDR3 reads CASLSDQNNEAFF. The CDR3 coding sequence is TGTGCCAGCTTGAGCGACCAGAACAATGAAGCTTTCTTT. The V gene is TRBV2, the J gene TRBJ1-1; D is ambiguous. Germline lookup yields CDR1 SNHLY and CDR2 FYNNEI. The CDR3 contains 13 residues.

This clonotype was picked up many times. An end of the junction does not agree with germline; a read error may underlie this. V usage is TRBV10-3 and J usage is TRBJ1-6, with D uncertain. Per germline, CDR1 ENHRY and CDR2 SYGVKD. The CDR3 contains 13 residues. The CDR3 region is CAISAEDNSPLHF. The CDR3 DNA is TGTGCCATCAGTGCCGAGGATAACTCACCCCTCCACTTT.

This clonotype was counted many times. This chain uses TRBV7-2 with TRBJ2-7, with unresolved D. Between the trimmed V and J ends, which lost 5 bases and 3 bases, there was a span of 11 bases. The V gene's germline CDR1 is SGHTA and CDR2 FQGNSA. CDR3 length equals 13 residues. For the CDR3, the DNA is TGTGCCAGCAGCCCTTCGGGTGGCTACGAGCAGTACTTC. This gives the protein CASSPSGGYEQYF.

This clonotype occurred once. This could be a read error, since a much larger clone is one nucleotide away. In DNA form, the CDR3 reads TGTGCCAGCAGCTTACGGGCCGACGAAGCTAACTATGGCTACACCTTC. Its translation: CASSLRADEANYGYTF. The genes are TRBV7-9 and TRBJ1-2; D remains unclear. The CDR3 runs 16 residues. The germline gives CDR1 SEHNR, CDR2 FQNEAQ (reference sequence). Deletions cut 2 bases from V and 0 bases from J, with 13 bases between.

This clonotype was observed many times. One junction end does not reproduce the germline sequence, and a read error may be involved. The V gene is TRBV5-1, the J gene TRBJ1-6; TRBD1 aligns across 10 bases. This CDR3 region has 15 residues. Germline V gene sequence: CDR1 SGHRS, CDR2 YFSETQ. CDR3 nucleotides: TGTGCCAGCAGTTTAGGGACAGGGGACAATTCACCCCTCCACTTT. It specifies CASSLGTGDNSPLHF.

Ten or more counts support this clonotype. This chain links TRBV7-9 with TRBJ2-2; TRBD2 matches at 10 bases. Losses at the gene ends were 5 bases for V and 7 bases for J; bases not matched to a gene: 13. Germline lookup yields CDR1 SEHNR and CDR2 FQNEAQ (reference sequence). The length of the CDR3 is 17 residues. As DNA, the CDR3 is TGTGCCAGCAGCCGTCCCGGGGCTAGCGGGAGTCACGGGGAGCTGTTTTTT. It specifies CASSRPGASGSHGELFF. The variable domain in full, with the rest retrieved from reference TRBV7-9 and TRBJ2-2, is DTGVSQNPRHKITKRGQNVTFRCDPISEHNRLYWYRQTLGQGPEFLTYFQNEAQLEKSRLLSDRFSAERPKGSFSTLEIQRTEQGDSAMYLCASSRPGASGSHGELFFGEGSRLTVL.

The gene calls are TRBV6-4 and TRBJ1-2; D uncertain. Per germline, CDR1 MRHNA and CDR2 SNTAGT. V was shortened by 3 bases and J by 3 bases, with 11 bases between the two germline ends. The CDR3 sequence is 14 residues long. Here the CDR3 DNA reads TGTGCCAGCAGTGAAGCAGGTGGCGACTATGGCTACACCTTC. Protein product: CASSEAGGDYGYTF.

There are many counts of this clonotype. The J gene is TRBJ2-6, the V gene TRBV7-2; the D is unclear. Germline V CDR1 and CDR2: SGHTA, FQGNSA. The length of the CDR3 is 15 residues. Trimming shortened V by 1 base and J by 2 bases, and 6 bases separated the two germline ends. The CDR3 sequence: CASSLGAPGANVLTF. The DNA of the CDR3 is TGTGCCAGCAGCTTAGGGGCCCCTGGGGCCAACGTCCTGACTTTC.

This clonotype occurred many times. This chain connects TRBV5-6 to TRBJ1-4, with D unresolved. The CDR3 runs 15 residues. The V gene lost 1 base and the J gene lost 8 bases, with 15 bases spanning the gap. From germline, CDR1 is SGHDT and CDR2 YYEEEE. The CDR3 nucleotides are TGTGCCAGCAGCTTGTCCGGCGGCGGCCCGGAAAAACTGTTTTTT. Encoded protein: CASSLSGGGPEKLFF. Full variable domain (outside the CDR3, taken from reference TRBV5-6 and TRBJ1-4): DAGVTQSPTHLIKTRGQQVTLRCSPKSGHDTVSWYQQALGQGPQFIFQYYEEEERQRGNFPDRFSGHQFPNYSSELNVNALLLGDSALYLCASSLSGGGPEKLFFGSGTQLSVL.

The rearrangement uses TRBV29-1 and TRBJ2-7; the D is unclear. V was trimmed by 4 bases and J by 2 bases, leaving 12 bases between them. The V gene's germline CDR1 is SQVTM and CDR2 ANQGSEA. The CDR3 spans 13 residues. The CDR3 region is CSVAGVSPYEQYF. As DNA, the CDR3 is TGCAGCGTTGCTGGCGTGTCTCCCTACGAGCAGTACTTC.

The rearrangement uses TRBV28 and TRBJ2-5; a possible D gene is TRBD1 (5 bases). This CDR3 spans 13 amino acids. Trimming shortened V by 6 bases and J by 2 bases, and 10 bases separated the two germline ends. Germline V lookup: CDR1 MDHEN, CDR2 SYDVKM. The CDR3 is CASRGHDQETQYF. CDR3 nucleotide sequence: TGTGCCAGCAGAGGACACGATCAAGAGACCCAGTACTTC.

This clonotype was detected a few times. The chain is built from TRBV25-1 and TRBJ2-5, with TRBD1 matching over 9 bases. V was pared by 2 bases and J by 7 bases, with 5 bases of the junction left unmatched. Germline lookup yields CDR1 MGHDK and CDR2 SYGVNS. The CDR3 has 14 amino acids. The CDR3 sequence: CASSETTGGGTQYF. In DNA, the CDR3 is TGTGCCAGCAGTGAAACGACAGGGGGAGGGACCCAGTACTTC.

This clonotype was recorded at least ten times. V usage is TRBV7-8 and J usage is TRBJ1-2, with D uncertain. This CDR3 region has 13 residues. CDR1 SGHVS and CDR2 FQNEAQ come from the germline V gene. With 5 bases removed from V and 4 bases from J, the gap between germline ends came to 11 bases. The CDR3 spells CASSAGQSYGYTF. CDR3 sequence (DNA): TGTGCCAGCAGCGCAGGTCAGAGCTATGGCTACACCTTC.

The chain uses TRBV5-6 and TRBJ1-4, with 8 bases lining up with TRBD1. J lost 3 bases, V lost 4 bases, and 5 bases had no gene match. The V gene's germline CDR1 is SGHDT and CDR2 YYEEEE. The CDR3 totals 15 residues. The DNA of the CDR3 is TGTGCCAGCAGCCTGCAGGGGGCGTCTAATGAAAAACTGTTTTTT. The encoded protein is CASSLQGASNEKLFF.

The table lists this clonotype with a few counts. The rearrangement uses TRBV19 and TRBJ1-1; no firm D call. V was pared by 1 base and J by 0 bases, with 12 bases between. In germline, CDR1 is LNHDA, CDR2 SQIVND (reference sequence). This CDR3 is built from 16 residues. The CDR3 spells CASSIVARVLNTEAFF. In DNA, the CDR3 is TGTGCCAGTAGTATAGTGGCAAGGGTTTTGAACACTGAAGCTTTCTTT.

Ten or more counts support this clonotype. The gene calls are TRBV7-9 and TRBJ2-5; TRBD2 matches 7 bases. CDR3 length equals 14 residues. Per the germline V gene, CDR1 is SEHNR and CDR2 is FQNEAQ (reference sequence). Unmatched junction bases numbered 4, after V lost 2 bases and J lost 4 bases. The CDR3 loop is CASSLPGGRETQYF. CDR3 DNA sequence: TGTGCCAGCAGCTTACCCGGGGGGAGAGAGACCCAGTACTTC.

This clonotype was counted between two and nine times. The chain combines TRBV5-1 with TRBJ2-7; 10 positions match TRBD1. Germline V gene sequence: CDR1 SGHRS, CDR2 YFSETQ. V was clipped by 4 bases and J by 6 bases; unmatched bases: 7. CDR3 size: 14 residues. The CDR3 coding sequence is TGCGCCAGCAGCCGGCCGGGACAGGGGACCGAGCAGTACTTC. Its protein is CASSRPGQGTEQYF.

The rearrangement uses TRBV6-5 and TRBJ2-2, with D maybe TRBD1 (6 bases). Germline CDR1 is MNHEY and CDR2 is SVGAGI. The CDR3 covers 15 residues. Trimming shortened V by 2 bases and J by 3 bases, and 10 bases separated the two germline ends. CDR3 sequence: CASSYDRTDTGELFF. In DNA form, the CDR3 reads TGTGCCAGCAGTTACGACAGGACGGACACCGGGGAGCTGTTTTTT.

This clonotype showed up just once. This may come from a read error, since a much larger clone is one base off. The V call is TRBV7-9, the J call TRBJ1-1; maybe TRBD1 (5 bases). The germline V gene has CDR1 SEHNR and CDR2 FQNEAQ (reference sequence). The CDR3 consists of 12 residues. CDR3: CSSTPRGTEAFF. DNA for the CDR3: TGTTCCAGCACCCCTAGGGGTACTGAAGCTTTCTTT. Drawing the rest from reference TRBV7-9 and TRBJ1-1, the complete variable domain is DTGVSQNPRHKITKRGQNVTFRCDPISEHNRLYWYRQTLGQGPEFLTYFQNEAQLEKSRLLSDRFSAERPKGSFSTLEIQRTEQGDSAMYLCSSTPRGTEAFFGQGTRLTVV.